This TCR beta chain stems from a study of blood T cell repertoires in COVID-19. Study information: Samples came from the United States, Italy and Spain, spanning acute and convalescent COVID-19.

Concerning this clone itself: One end of the junction does not line up with germline, which may come from a read error.

Germline V gives CDR1 LNHDA, CDR2 SQIVND (reference sequence). The CDR3 is made up of 13 amino acids. This table comes from immunoSEQ multiplex PCR, and its TCRdb copy is limited to in-frame clones, with some not included. The sample includes about 250,000 clones, approximately 80% of them seen just once. This chain connects TRBV19 to TRBJ1-1, with D perhaps TRBD1 (5 bases). This TCR was sampled from a man older than 75 with acute or convalescent COVID-19. The sequenced sample consisted of peripheral blood. This chain's CDR3 is CASSIVGRQGKIF. CDR3 sequence (DNA): TGTGCCAGTAGTATAGTGGGGCGCCAAGGAAAGATCTTT.